What follows are 16 T cell receptor beta chains derived from one specimen sequenced in a study of T-cell memory formation after mild COVID-19. TCRdb used MiXCR to reprocess the 5' RACE reads, holding one entry per CDR3 protein. The table includes 400,000 to 450,000 distinct CDR3 sequences, 18% detected once. The material sequenced was PBMCs or a T cell subset sorted from them (not recorded which). These receptors were collected from a man aged 18 to 35 who had mild COVID-19 (a few samples of this study predate the infection). Cell type and time point are not known.

The genes are TRBV11-2 and TRBJ2-1; 8 bases map to TRBD2. CDR1 and CDR2 (germline): SGHAT, FQNNGV. This CDR3 is 12 amino acids long. The J segment lost 10 bases and the V segment lost 3 bases, leaving 2 bases of the junction unmatched. DNA of the CDR3: TGTGCCAGCAGCTTTTCGGGGGGGGAGCAGTTCTTC. Translated: CASSFSGGEQFF.

This clonotype occurred a few times. The chain employs TRBV4-1 and TRBJ2-7; 8 nucleotides align to TRBD1. The germline V gene encodes CDR1 MGHRA and CDR2 YSYEKL. This CDR3 has 15 amino acids. The V gene end was trimmed by 0 bases and the J gene end by 1 base; junction bases not matched to a gene: 2. The CDR3 nucleotides read TGCGCCAGCAGCCAAGAACAGGGGGTATCCTACGAGCAGTACTTC. Amino acids: CASSQEQGVSYEQYF.

The rearrangement links TRBV9 to TRBJ1-6, with TRBD1 identical over 11 bases. V lost 0 bases, J lost 9 bases, and 2 bases stayed unmatched. The germline gives CDR1 SGDLS, CDR2 YYNGEE. This CDR3 contains 15 residues. The CDR3 DNA sequence: TGTGCCAGCAGCGTAGAGGGGACAGGGGGTTCACCCCTCCACTTT. It codes for CASSVEGTGGSPLHF.

This clonotype was counted only a few times. The chain recombines TRBV6-6 with TRBJ1-2; no clear D. The V gene's germline CDR1 is MNHNY and CDR2 SVGAGI (reference sequence). The CDR3 extends over 13 amino acids. Trimming took off 7 bases at V and 1 base at J, with 10 bases between the two ends. In nucleotides, the CDR3 is TGTGCCAGCACAACCTTGGATAACTATGGCTACACCTTC. Amino acid sequence: CASTTLDNYGYTF.

This clonotype turned up a few times. The CDR3 protein is CSVEDWGATDTQYF. The CDR3 nucleotides are TGCAGCGTTGAAGATTGGGGGGCAACAGATACGCAGTATTTT. V is TRBV29-1 and J is TRBJ2-3; D is possibly TRBD1 or TRBD2 (6 bases each). The CDR3 has 14 residues. V dropped 0 bases and J dropped 3 bases, with 10 bases sitting between them. Germline V lookup: CDR1 SQVTM, CDR2 ANQGSEA.

V and J are TRBV9 and TRBJ2-7, with 7 bases aligning to TRBD2. Germline V gene data show CDR1 as SGDLS and CDR2 as YYNGEE. Trimming cost V 5 bases and J 7 bases; bases outside gene matches: 18. The CDR3 covers 16 residues. In DNA form, the CDR3 reads TGTGCCAGCAGTGCCAATAAGCAGGGAGGGAGTCAAGAGCAGTACGTC. Protein: CASSANKQGGSQEQYV.

The chain carries TRBV11-2 and TRBJ2-5; 7 bases are shared with TRBD1. The junction had 4 bases not matched to a gene; V was cut back by 5 bases and J by 1 base. The CDR3 length is 14 residues. Germline V gives CDR1 SGHAT, CDR2 FQNNGV. The CDR3: CASSPRDSQETQYF. The CDR3 DNA reads TGTGCCAGCAGCCCACGGGACAGCCAAGAGACCCAGTACTTC.

This clonotype has just a few counts. J is TRBJ2-7 and V is TRBV20-1; D might be TRBD1 (6 bases). CDR3 size: 16 residues. The V end was cut by 1 base, the J end by 0 bases, with 16 bases between. Germline V gives CDR1 DFQATT, CDR2 SNEGSKA (reference sequence). The CDR3 reads CSARGATGYRSYEQYF. The CDR3 DNA reads TGCAGTGCTAGAGGTGCTACAGGGTACCGCTCCTACGAGCAGTACTTC.

This chain connects TRBV5-1 to TRBJ2-3, with 7 positions matching TRBD1. Germline CDR1 and CDR2: SGHRS and YFSETQ. With V trimmed by 3 bases and J by 2 bases, 12 bases remained unmatched. The CDR3 runs to 17 residues. The CDR3 is CASSSGLWDRDTDTQYF. CDR3 coding DNA: TGCGCCAGCAGCTCAGGCCTATGGGACAGAGACACAGATACGCAGTATTTT. The whole variable domain, filled in from reference TRBV5-1 and TRBJ2-3, reads KAGVTQTPRYLIKTRGQQVTLSCSPISGHRSVSWYQQTPGQGLQFLFEYFSETQRNKGNFPGRFSGRQFSNSRSEMNVSTLELGDSALYLCASSSGLWDRDTDTQYFGPGTRLTVL.

The chain couples TRBV5-1 to TRBJ1-1, with TRBD1 matching 9 bases. The junction had 6 bases not matched to a gene; V was cut back by 2 bases and J by 4 bases. The CDR3 spans 15 residues. Germline assignment: CDR1 SGHRS and CDR2 YFSETQ. This chain's CDR3 is CASSFTGQGVTEAFF. CDR3 sequence (DNA): TGCGCCAGCAGCTTTACGGGACAGGGAGTCACTGAAGCTTTCTTT.

This clonotype was observed a few times. V and J are TRBV7-9 and TRBJ2-3; 14 nucleotides agree with TRBD2. This CDR3 is built from 16 residues. Per germline, CDR1 SEHNR and CDR2 FQNEAQ (reference sequence). Trimming removed 5 bases from V and 5 bases from J; junction bases left unmatched: 6. CDR3 in amino acids: CASSGPGLAGVDTQYF. The CDR3 DNA follows: TGTGCCAGCAGCGGGCCGGGACTAGCGGGGGTAGATACGCAGTATTTT.

The J gene is TRBJ2-7, the V gene TRBV4-1; TRBD2 might be the D (5 bases). V was trimmed by 4 bases and J by 10 bases, leaving 20 bases between them. Germline CDR1 and CDR2: MGHRA and YSYEKL. The CDR3 extends over 14 amino acids. CDR3: CASSRSVGVEVQYF. CDR3 bases: TGCGCCAGCAGCCGTTCGGTGGGAGTAGAGGTACAGTACTTC.

This clonotype was counted only a few times. This chain joins TRBV11-2 and TRBJ1-4, with 7 nucleotides matching TRBD1. The V gene's germline CDR1 is SGHAT and CDR2 FQNNGV. V trimming: 3 bases; J trimming: 5 bases; junction bases outside the gene matches: 9. CDR3 length: 16 amino acids. The CDR3: CASSLKLDRQNEKLFF. The CDR3 bases are TGTGCCAGCAGCTTGAAATTGGACAGGCAGAATGAAAAACTGTTTTTT.

This clonotype was detected a few times. The rearrangement uses TRBV7-3 and TRBJ2-1; perhaps TRBD1 as D (5 bases). V was cut by 4 bases and J by 9 bases, with 13 bases left in between. In germline, CDR1 is SGHTA, CDR2 FQGTGA. The CDR3 runs 13 residues. CDR3 in DNA: TGTGCCAGCAGCTGGGGTAGGCAGGGTGAGCAGTTCTTC. This codes for CASSWGRQGEQFF.

Remarks on this clonotype: Relative to the germline gene, one junction end is altered; a read error may explain this. This chain connects TRBV5-1 to TRBJ2-5; D may correspond to TRBD1 or TRBD2 (5 bases each). Germline CDR1 SGHRS, CDR2 YFSETQ. CDR3 length: 13 amino acids. The CDR3 nucleotides are TGCTCCAGCAGCTTGTGGGGGCAAGAGACCCAGTACTTC. It yields the protein CSSSLWGQETQYF.

The chain links TRBV28 to TRBJ1-1, with D uncertain. The CDR3 is 14 amino acids. Trimming left V 4 bases short and J 6 bases short, with 15 bases between. Germline V gene lookup returns CDR1 MDHEN and CDR2 SYDVKM. This CDR3 is CASSSGGMWAEAFF. The CDR3 nucleotides are TGTGCCAGCAGTTCCGGAGGAATGTGGGCTGAAGCTTTCTTT.